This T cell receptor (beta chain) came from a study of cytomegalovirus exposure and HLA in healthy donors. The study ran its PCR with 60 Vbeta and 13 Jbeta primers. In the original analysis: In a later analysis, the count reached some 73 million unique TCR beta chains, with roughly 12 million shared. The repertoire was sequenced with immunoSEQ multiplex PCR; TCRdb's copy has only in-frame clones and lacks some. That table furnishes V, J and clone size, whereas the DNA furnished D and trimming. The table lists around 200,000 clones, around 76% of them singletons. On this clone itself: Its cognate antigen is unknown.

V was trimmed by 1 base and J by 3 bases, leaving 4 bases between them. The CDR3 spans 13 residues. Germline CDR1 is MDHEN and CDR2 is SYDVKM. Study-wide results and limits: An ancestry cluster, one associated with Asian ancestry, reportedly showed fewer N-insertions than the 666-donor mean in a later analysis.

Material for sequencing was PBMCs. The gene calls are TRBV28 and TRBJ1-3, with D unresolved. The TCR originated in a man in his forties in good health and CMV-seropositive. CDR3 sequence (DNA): TGTGCCAGCAGTTTATACGGTGGAAACACCATATATTTT. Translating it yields CASSLYGGNTIYF.